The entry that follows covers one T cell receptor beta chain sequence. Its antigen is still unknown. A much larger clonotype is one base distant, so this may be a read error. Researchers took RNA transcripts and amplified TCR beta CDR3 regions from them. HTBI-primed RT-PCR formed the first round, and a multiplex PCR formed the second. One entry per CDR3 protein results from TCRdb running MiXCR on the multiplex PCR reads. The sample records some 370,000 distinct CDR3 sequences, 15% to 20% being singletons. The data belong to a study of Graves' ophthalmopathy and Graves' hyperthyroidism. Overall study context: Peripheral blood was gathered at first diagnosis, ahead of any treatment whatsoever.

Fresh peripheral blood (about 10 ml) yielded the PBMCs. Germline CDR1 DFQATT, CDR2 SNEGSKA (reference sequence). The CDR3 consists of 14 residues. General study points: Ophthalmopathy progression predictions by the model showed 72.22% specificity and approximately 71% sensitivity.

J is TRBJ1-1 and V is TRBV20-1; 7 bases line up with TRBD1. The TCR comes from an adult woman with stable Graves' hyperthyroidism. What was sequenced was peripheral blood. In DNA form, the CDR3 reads TGCCGTGCTCCGACAGGGAGGGGTGGGACTGAAGCTTTCTTT. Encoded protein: CRAPTGRGGTEAFF.